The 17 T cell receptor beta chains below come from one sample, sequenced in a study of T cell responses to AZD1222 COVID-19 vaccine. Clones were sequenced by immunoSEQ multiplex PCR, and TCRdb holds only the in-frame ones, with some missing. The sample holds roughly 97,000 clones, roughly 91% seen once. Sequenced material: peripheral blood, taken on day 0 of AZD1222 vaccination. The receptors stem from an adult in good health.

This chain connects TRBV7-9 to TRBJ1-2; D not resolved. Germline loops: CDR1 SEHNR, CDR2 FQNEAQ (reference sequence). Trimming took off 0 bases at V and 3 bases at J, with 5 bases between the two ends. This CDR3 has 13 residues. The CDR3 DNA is TGTGCCAGCAGCTTAGCGTTGGACTATGGCTACACCTTC. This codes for CASSLALDYGYTF. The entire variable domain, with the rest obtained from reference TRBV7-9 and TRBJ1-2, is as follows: DTGVSQNPRHKITKRGQNVTFRCDPISEHNRLYWYRQTLGQGPEFLTYFQNEAQLEKSRLLSDRFSAERPKGSFSTLEIQRTEQGDSAMYLCASSLALDYGYTFGSGTRLTVV.

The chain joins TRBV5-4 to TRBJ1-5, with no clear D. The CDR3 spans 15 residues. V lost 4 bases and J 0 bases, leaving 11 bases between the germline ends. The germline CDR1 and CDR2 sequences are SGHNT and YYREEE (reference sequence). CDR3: CASSLDGYSNQPQHF. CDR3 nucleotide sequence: TGTGCCAGCAGCCTCGACGGGTATAGCAATCAGCCCCAGCATTTT.

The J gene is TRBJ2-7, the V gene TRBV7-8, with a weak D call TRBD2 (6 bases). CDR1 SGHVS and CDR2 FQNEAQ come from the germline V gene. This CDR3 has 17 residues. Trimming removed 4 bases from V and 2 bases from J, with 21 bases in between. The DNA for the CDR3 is TGTGCCAGCAGCTCGGGCAGTTCTAGCGCCAGTCCCTACGAGCAGTACTTC. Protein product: CASSSGSSSASPYEQYF.

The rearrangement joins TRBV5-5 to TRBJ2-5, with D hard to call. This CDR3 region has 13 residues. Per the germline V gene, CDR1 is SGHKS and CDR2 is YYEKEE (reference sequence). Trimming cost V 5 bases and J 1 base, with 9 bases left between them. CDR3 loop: CASSTPGQETQYF. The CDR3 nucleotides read TGTGCCAGCAGTACCCCGGGCCAAGAGACCCAGTACTTC.

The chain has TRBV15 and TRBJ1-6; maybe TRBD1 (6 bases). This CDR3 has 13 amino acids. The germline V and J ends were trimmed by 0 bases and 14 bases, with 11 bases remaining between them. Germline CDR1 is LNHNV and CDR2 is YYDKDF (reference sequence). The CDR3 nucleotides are TGTGCCACCAGCAGAGATGGGGGGCTCACCCTCCACTTT. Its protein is CATSRDGGLTLHF.

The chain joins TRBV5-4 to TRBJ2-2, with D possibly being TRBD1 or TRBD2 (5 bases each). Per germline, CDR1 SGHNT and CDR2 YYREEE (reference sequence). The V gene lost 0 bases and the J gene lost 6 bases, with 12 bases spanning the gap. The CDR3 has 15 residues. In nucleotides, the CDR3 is TGTGCCAGCAGCTTGGGAGGGGTAGGGGCCGGGGAGCTGTTTTTT. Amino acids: CASSLGGVGAGELFF.

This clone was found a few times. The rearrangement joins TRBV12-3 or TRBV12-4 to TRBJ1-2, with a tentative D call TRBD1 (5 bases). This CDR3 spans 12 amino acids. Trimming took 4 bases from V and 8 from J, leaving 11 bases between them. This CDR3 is CASSYGGTGYTF. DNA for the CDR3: TGTGCCAGCAGTTATGGAGGGACCGGCTACACCTTC.

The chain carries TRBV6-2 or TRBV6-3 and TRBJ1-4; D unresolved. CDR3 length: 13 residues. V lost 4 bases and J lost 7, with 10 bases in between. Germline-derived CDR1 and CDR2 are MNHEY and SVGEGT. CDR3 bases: TGTGCCAGCAGTTTGTGGTCAGGTGAAAAACTGTTTTTT. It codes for CASSLWSGEKLFF.

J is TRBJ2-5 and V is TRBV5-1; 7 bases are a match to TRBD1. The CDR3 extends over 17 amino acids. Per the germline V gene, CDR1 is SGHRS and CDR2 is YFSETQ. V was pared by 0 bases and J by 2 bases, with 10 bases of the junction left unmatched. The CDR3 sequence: CASSLAPPGGGQETQYF. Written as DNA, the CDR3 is TGCGCCAGCAGCTTGGCCCCCCCAGGGGGTGGGCAAGAGACCCAGTACTTC.

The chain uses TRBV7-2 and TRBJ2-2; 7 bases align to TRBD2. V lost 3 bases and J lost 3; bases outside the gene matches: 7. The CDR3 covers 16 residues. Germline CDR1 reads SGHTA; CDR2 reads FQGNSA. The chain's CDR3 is CASSFWAGVDTGELFF. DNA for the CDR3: TGTGCCAGCAGCTTTTGGGCGGGGGTCGACACCGGGGAGCTGTTTTTT.

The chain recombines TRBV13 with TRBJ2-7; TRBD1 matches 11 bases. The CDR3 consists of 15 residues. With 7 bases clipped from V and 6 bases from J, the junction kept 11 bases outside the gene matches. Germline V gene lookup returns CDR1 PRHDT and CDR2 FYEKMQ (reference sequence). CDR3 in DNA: TGTGCCAGCACCCCCAGGCGGACAGGGGGCAGCGAGCAGTACTTC. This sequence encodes CASTPRRTGGSEQYF.

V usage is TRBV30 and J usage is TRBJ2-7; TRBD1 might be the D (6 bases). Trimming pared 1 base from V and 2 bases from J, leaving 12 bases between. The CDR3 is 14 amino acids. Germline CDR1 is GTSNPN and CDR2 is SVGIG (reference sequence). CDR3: CAWSDTRTAYEQYF. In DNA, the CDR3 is TGTGCCTGGAGTGACACCCGGACAGCCTACGAGCAGTACTTC.

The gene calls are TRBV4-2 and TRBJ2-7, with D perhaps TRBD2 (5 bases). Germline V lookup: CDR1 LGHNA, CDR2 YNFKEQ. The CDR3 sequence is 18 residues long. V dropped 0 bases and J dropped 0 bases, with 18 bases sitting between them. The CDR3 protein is CASSQDLQRRRSSYEQYF. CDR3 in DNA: TGTGCCAGCAGCCAAGACCTCCAAAGGAGGAGAAGCTCCTACGAGCAGTACTTC.

CDR3 protein: CASSLGGGGETQYF. As DNA, the CDR3 is TGTGCCAGCAGCTTAGGAGGAGGAGGGGAGACCCAGTACTTC. This rearrangement joins TRBV11-2 to TRBJ2-5; a weak D match, TRBD2 (6 bases). From germline, CDR1 is SGHAT and CDR2 FQNNGV. This CDR3 has 14 residues. Trimming took 1 base from V and 5 from J, leaving 11 bases between them.

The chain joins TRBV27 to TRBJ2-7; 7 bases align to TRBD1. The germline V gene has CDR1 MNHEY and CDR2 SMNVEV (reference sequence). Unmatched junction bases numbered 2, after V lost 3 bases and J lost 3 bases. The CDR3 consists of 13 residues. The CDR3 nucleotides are TGTGCCAGCAGTTTTACAGGGGACTACGAGCAGTACTTC. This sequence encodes CASSFTGDYEQYF.

This CDR3 reads CASAPSGATGELFF. CDR3 coding DNA: TGTGCTAGTGCCCCTAGCGGGGCCACCGGGGAGCTGTTTTTT. The gene calls are TRBV12-5 and TRBJ2-2; 9 bases fit TRBD2. This CDR3 region has 14 residues. The germline V gene encodes CDR1 LGHNT and CDR2 FRNRAP. Trimming took 7 bases from V and 4 from J; bases not matched to a gene: 4.

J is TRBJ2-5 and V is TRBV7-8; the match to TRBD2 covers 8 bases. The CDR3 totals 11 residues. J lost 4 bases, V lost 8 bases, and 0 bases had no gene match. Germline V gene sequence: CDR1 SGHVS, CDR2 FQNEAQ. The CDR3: CASRGGETQYF. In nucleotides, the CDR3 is TGTGCCAGCCGGGGGGGAGAGACCCAGTACTTC.